A single sample is the source of the 15 T cell receptor beta chains below, sequenced in a study of TIL therapy for anti-PD-1-resistant metastatic lung cancer. Sequencing used immunoSEQ v3. Profiling relied on immunoSEQ multiplex PCR, and the TCRdb table lists in-frame clones only, not all of them. The data hold around 26,000 clones, with less than 65% observed a single time. Time point of the sample: pre-treatment sample, taken before nivolumab and TIL therapy. Pleural nodules or supraclavicular lymph nodes made up most of the excised metastases sampled. Sequences were derived from tumor tissue, sampled at baseline. These receptors came from a woman between 30 and 80 years old with non-small cell lung cancer.

This clone was recorded a few times. The chain's CDR3 is CASSLRHRGDTGELFF. In DNA, the CDR3 is TGTGCCAGCAGCTTGAGGCACCGGGGCGACACCGGGGAGCTGTTTTTT. The chain carries TRBV5-6 and TRBJ2-2; D assignment may be TRBD1 or TRBD2 (5 bases each). This CDR3 is built from 16 residues. Trimming left V 1 base short and J 3 bases short, with 13 bases between. CDR1 and CDR2 (germline): SGHDT, YYEEEE.

The chain couples TRBV6-5 to TRBJ2-5, with D maybe TRBD2 (6 bases). V was shortened by 6 bases and J by 2 bases, with 13 bases between the two germline ends. This CDR3 has 14 amino acids. Germline V gene lookup returns CDR1 MNHEY and CDR2 SVGAGI. CDR3 sequence (DNA): TGTGCCAGCAGCGTGACTAGAAATCAAGAGACCCAGTACTTC. Translating gives CASSVTRNQETQYF.

This chain connects TRBV11-3 to TRBJ1-3; D is unclear. Trimming stripped 3 bases from V and 4 bases from J, with 10 bases between. CDR3 length equals 14 residues. CDR1 and CDR2 from the germline V gene are SGHNT and YENEEA. The CDR3: CASSFGEKGNTIYF. CDR3 nucleotides: TGTGCCAGCAGCTTTGGGGAGAAGGGAAACACCATATATTTT.

The chain carries TRBV6-6 and TRBJ1-1; D not resolved. From germline, CDR1 is MNHNY and CDR2 SVGAGI (reference sequence). Trimming took 7 bases from V and 0 from J, leaving 6 bases between them. This CDR3 region has 12 residues. CDR3 amino acids: CASTRLNTEAFF. The CDR3 bases are TGTGCCAGCACCAGGTTGAACACTGAAGCTTTCTTT.

The chain has TRBV7-2 and TRBJ2-2; TRBD2 matches 9 bases. Trimming removed 5 bases from V and 7 bases from J; junction bases left unmatched: 14. Per germline, CDR1 SGHTA and CDR2 FQGNSA. The CDR3 loop spans 17 amino acids. The CDR3 nucleotides read TGTGCCAGCAGCCCAGTGGGTAGCGGGAGCAGTGTCGGGGAGCTGTTTTTT. Amino acids: CASSPVGSGSSVGELFF.

A single count supports this clone. A clone one base away is much larger, so this may be a read error. The rearrangement uses TRBV27 and TRBJ2-7, with D unclear. Trimming stripped 7 bases from V and 0 bases from J, with 7 bases between. The CDR3 has 12 amino acids. Germline assignment: CDR1 MNHEY and CDR2 SMNVEV (reference sequence). The CDR3 spells CASMPNSYEQYF. The DNA of the CDR3 is TGTGCCAGCATGCCAAACTCCTACGAGCAGTACTTC.

J is TRBJ2-5 and V is TRBV19; D gene unclear. From germline, CDR1 is LNHDA and CDR2 SQIVND (reference sequence). V gave up 8 bases and J gave up 0 bases, with 10 bases separating them. The CDR3 length is 13 residues. The CDR3 sequence is CASGPYHQETQYF. The CDR3 region has the DNA TGTGCCAGTGGGCCCTATCACCAAGAGACCCAGTACTTC.

This chain's CDR3 is CASSEGRGTQYF. CDR3 coding DNA: TGTGCCAGTAGTGAGGGGCGCGGGACCCAGTACTTC. The chain is built from TRBV19 and TRBJ2-5; D might be TRBD1 or TRBD2, each matching 5 bases. Deletions cut 5 bases from V and 7 bases from J, with 11 bases between. This CDR3 region has 12 residues. The germline V gene encodes CDR1 LNHDA and CDR2 SQIVND (reference sequence).

CDR3 protein: CASGLVPSYEQYF. For the CDR3, the DNA is TGTGCTAGTGGTTTGGTTCCCTCCTACGAGCAGTACTTC. The chain employs TRBV12-5 and TRBJ2-7; no clear D. The V and J ends lost 0 bases and 0 bases respectively, with 3 bases between them. The CDR3 spans 13 residues. Germline V gene sequence: CDR1 LGHNT, CDR2 FRNRAP. The variable domain in full, completed from reference TRBV12-5 and TRBJ2-7, reads DARVTQTPRHKVTEMGQEVTMRCQPILGHNTVFWYRQTMMQGLELLAYFRNRAPLDDSGMPKDRFSAEMPDATLATLKIQPSEPRDSAVYFCASGLVPSYEQYFGPGTRLTVT.

Only one count was recorded for this clone. The V gene is TRBV5-1, the J gene TRBJ2-1; D is possibly TRBD2 (6 bases). This CDR3 region has 15 residues. The V end lost 0 bases, the J end lost 7 bases, and 14 bases lay between the germline ends. Germline V gene sequence: CDR1 SGHRS, CDR2 YFSETQ. The CDR3 DNA follows: TGCGCCAGCAGCTTGGCCCAGCGGGTAGGTAATGAGCAGTTCTTC. As protein: CASSLAQRVGNEQFF.

The chain recombines TRBV7-8 with TRBJ1-3, with 7 bases fitting TRBD1. The CDR3 loop spans 16 amino acids. CDR1 and CDR2 from the germline V gene are SGHVS and FQNEAQ. V lost 2 bases and J lost 3; bases outside the gene matches: 7. CDR3 amino acids: CASSLWLTGLGNTIYF. The CDR3 bases are TGTGCCAGCAGCTTATGGCTGACAGGGCTTGGAAACACCATATATTTT. Complete variable domain (other parts from reference TRBV7-8 and TRBJ1-3): GAGVSQSPRYKVAKRGQDVALRCDPISGHVSLFWYQQALGQGPEFLTYFQNEAQLDKSGLPSDRFFAERPEGSVSTLKIQRTQQEDSAVYLCASSLWLTGLGNTIYFGEGSWLTVV.

This clone was picked up a small number of times. The chain combines TRBV5-4 with TRBJ2-5, with TRBD1 matching over 8 bases. The CDR3 loop spans 15 amino acids. V trimming: 3 bases; J trimming: 5 bases; junction bases outside the gene matches: 9. The germline gives CDR1 SGHNT, CDR2 YYREEE (reference sequence). The CDR3 DNA sequence: TGTGCCAGCAGCTATGTTGGGACAGGCGATGAGACCCAGTACTTC. It encodes CASSYVGTGDETQYF.

V usage is TRBV18 and J usage is TRBJ1-5; D ambiguous. This CDR3 is built from 14 residues. From germline, CDR1 is KGHSH and CDR2 LQKENI. Trimming shortened V by 6 bases and J by 4 bases, and 13 bases separated the two germline ends. The CDR3 loop is CASSLTSINQPQHF. The CDR3, as DNA: TGTGCCAGCTCCCTCACTTCGATTAATCAGCCCCAGCATTTT. The whole variable domain, remainder taken from reference TRBV18 and TRBJ1-5, is NAGVMQNPRHLVRRRGQEARLRCSPMKGHSHVYWYRQLPEEGLKFMVYLQKENIIDESGMPKERFSAEFPKEGPSILRIQQVVRGDSAAYFCASSLTSINQPQHFGDGTRLSIL.

The chain employs TRBV7-9 and TRBJ1-1; D unclear. The germline V gene encodes CDR1 SEHNR and CDR2 FQNEAQ (reference sequence). The length of the CDR3 is 11 residues. The V end was cut by 8 bases, the J end by 0 bases, with 4 bases between. The CDR3: CASFLNTEAFF. The CDR3 DNA is TGTGCCAGCTTTTTGAACACTGAAGCTTTCTTT.

The chain carries TRBV5-6 and TRBJ2-3; 15 bases fit TRBD2. This CDR3 contains 18 residues. The germline gives CDR1 SGHDT, CDR2 YYEEEE. The ends lost 3 bases at V and 1 base at J; junction bases unmatched: 6. The CDR3 loop reads CASSSGLAGGIGTDTQYF. The CDR3 DNA reads TGTGCCAGCAGCTCTGGACTAGCGGGGGGGATTGGCACAGATACGCAGTATTTT.